This paragraph covers one TCR beta chain sequence. Its antigen is currently unknown. The sample comes from a study of OX40 agonist ivuxolimab in advanced cancers. Across the study: The dose-escalation group included hepatocellular carcinoma, melanoma, renal cell carcinoma and head and neck cancer. The group had a mean age of roughly 56 years, ranged from about 20 to 79, and was 82.7% male.

The V end was cut by 2 bases, the J end by 3 bases, with 5 bases between. The CDR3 spans 13 residues. Germline lookup yields CDR1 KGHSH and CDR2 LQKENI. Study-wide results and limits: By week 6 at 0.1 to 3.0 mg/kg, blood CD4+ and CD8+ T cells had expanded clonally.

Autoimmune disease history or systemic immunosuppression excluded patients. Using immunoSEQ multiplex PCR, the repertoire was profiled, and TCRdb retains in-frame clones only, with some absent. There are 90,000 to 100,000 clones in the sample; 89% occur only once, and under 0.35% lies in the top ten. The sample was CD4+ or CD8+ T cells sorted from blood, taken in a trial of the OX40 agonist ivuxolimab. The rearrangement joins TRBV18 to TRBJ1-5; D is unclear. This TCR came from an adult with an advanced solid tumor such as melanoma, head and neck, liver or kidney cancer. CDR3 sequence: CASSPGNNQPQHF. The CDR3 DNA follows: TGTGCCAGCTCACCAGGGAACAATCAGCCCCAGCATTTT.